This T cell receptor beta chain was sequenced for a study of T cells expressing NK-cell markers. CDR3 size: 16 residues. In germline, CDR1 is SGHRS, CDR2 YFSETQ. For each CDR3 protein, TCRdb gives one entry from its re-call of the 5' RACE reads, without DNA. This sample lists fewer than 200,000 distinct CDR3 sequences; its ten largest clones have about a fifth. The chain has TRBV5-1 and TRBJ2-7; without DNA, the TCRdb call of TRBD1 cannot be checked. This TCR was recovered from a woman aged 18 to 69 in good health. The source material was blood T cells: a sorted CD56 or NKG2C T cell subset, CD4+ or CD8+ T cells, or bulk PBMC T cells (not recorded which). The CDR3 region is CASSPQAGANTYEQYF.